This TCR beta chain stems from a study of blood T cell repertoires in COVID-19. Sequenced by immunoSEQ multiplex PCR; TCRdb stores in-frame clones only, minus some. The sample yields some 250,000 clones, 82% seen once. This receptor was taken from a man aged 40-49 years who had recovered from COVID-19. Sequenced material: PBMCs or T cells enriched from blood (not recorded which).

DNA for the CDR3: TGTGCCAGCAGCTTACCAGGGGGCGCCTACAATGAGCAGTTCTTC. Amino acid sequence: CASSLPGGAYNEQFF. V is TRBV7-3 and J is TRBJ2-1, with 8 bases identical to TRBD1. After removal of 2 bases from V and 2 bases from J, the junction contained 2 bases not matched to a gene. In germline, CDR1 is SGHTA, CDR2 FQGTGA. This CDR3 spans 15 amino acids.